Below, one TCR beta chain is given with its context. It may be a read error: a sequence one base away is much more abundant. No conserved phenylalanine or tryptophan ends this CDR3, so it is likely a read error. Researchers generated TCR beta cDNA from roughly 510 ng of total RNA, relying on a constant-region primer. A slightly modified ARM-PCR protocol with three nested multiplex PCR rounds produced these TCR beta libraries. Each of the first two PCR rounds ran roughly 10 cycles with TRBV1-TRBV30 forward and C-beta reverse primers. TCRdb reprocessed the multiplex PCR reads with MiXCR, giving one entry per CDR3 protein. The sample carries 300,000 to 400,000 distinct CDR3 sequences, 65% recorded once. These data belong to a study of tumor-infiltrating lymphocytes in primary liver carcinoma. Germline DNA was also extracted, and blood RNA was taken from unsorted whole blood. J was trimmed by 3 bases and V by 2 bases; bases with no gene match: 2. CDR1 and CDR2 from the germline V gene are SQVTM and ANQGSEA. This CDR3 is built from 14 residues.

This TCR was sampled from a man aged 40-55 years with primary liver carcinoma and hepatitis B virus infection. This chain links TRBV29-1 with TRBJ2-1; TRBD2 matches 9 bases. The source material was peripheral blood. In nucleotides, the CDR3 is TGCAGCGTTGAATATAGCGGGAGCTACAATGAGCAGTTCCTC. It specifies CSVEYSGSYNEQFL.